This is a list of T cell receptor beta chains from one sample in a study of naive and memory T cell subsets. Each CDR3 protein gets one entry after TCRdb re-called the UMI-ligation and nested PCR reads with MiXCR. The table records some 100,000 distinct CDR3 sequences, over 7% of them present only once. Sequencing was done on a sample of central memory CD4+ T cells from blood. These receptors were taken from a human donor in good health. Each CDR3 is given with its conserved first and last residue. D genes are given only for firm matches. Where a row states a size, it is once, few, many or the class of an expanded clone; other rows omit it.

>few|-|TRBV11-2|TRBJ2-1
TGTGCCAGCAGCTTAGTCAGGGGCAGGGTACATGAGCAGTTCTTC
CASSLVRGRVHEQFF
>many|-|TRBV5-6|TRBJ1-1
TGTGCCAGCAGCCCACCGTCTACCAGGGCGAACACTGAAGCTTTCTTT
CASSPPSTRANTEAFF
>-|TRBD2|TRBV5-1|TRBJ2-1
TGCGCCAGCAGCCAGTCGGGACTAGCGGGGAGCAATGAGCAGTTCTTC
CASSQSGLAGSNEQFF
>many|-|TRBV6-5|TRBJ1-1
TGTGCCAGCAGTCACAAGGGACAGAACACTGAAGCTTTCTTT
CASSHKGQNTEAFF
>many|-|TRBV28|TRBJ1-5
TGTGCCAGCAGTCCAGAAGGAAGAGCCCAGCATTTT
CASSPEGRAQHF
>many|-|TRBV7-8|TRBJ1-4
TGTGCCAGCAGCTTATTATTGATACCTAATGAAAAACTGTTTTTT
CASSLLLIPNEKLFF
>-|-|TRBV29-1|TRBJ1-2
TGCAGCGTCTCCAGGGTTGGCTGGGACTATGGCTACACCTTC
CSVSRVGWDYGYTF
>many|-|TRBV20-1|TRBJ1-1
TGCAGTGCTGGGGACGCCGGCAGGGCTAAGACTGAAGCTTTCTTT
CSAGDAGRAKTEAFF
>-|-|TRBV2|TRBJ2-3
TGTGCCAGCAACCCAGACACAGATACGCAGTATTTT
CASNPDTDTQYF
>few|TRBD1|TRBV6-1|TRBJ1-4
TGTGCCAGCAGTGTGGGACAGGGCTATAATGAAAAACTGTTTTTT
CASSVGQGYNEKLFF
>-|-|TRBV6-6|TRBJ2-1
TGTGCCAGCAGCCTACAGTCCGGGGCCTACAATGAGCAGTTCTTC
CASSLQSGAYNEQFF
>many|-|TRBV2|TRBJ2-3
TGTGCCAGCGCCACTGGGCCGACTAGCACAGATACGCAGTATTTT
CASATGPTSTDTQYF
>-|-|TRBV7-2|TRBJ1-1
TGTGCCAGCAGTACAAGCCCTTTGATCACTGAAGCTTTCTTT
CASSTSPLITEAFF
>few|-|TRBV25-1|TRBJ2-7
TGTGCCAGCGCGGCAAGACCCTACGAGCAGTACTTC
CASAARPYEQYF
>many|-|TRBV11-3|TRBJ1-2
TGTGCCAGCAGCTCCCCCCGAACGTCTGGCTACACCTTC
CASSSPRTSGYTF
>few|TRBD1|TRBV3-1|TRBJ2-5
TGTGCCAGCAGCCAAGGCCCACAGGGGCCGCAGTACTTC
CASSQGPQGPQYF
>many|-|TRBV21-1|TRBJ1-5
TGTGCCAGCAGCTGGGGAACCCCGGACAGGGGGCTGTATCAGCCCCAGCATTTT
CASSWGTPDRGLYQPQHF
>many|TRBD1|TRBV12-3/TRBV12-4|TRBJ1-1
TGTGCCAGCAGTCCAACCCTGACAGGGAGGACTGAAGCTTTCTTT
CASSPTLTGRTEAFF
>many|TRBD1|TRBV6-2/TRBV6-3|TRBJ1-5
TGTGCCAGCAGTACGATTGGACAGGGGGCTAGGCAGCCCCAGCATTTT
CASSTIGQGARQPQHF
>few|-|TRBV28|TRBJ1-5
TGTGCCAGTACCTTTTGGGGCGGTAGCAATCAGCCCCAGCATTTT
CASTFWGGSNQPQHF
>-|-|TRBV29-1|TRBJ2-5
TGCAGCGTAGGGGGTTCGGAGACCCAGTACTTC
CSVGGSETQYF
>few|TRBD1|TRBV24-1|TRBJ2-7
TGTGCCACCAGTGAAACTGACAGGGGGCTCTACGAGCAGTACTTC
CATSETDRGLYEQYF
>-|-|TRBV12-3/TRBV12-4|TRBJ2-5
TGTGCCAGCAGTTGGGGGGACAAGCAAGAGACCCAGTACTTC
CASSWGDKQETQYF
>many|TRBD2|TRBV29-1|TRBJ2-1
TGCAGCGGCCGGGGGACTAGTCCCCATGAGCAGTTCTTC
CSGRGTSPHEQFF
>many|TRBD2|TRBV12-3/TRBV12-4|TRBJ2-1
TGTGCCAGCAGTCTAAGACTAGCGGGGGGTCTTGAGCAGTTCTTC
CASSLRLAGGLEQFF
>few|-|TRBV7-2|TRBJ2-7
TGTGCCAGCAGCTTAGTTGGGACCTACGAGCAGTACTTC
CASSLVGTYEQYF